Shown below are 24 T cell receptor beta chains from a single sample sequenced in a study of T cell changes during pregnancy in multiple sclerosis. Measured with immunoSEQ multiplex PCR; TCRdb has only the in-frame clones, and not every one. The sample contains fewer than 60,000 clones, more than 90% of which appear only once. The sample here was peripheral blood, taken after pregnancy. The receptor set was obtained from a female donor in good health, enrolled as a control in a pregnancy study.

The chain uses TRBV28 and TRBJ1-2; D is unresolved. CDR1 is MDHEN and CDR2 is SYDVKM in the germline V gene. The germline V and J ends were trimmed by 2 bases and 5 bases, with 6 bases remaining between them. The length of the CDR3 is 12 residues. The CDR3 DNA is TGTGCCAGCAGTTTACTACGTTATGGCTACACCTTC. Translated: CASSLLRYGYTF.

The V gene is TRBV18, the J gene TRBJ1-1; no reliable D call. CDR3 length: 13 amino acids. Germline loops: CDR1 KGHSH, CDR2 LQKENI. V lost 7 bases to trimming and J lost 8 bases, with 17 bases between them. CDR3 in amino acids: CASFGGLSEEAFF. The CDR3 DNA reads TGTGCCAGCTTCGGCGGGCTCTCAGAAGAAGCTTTCTTT. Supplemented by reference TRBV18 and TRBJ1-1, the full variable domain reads NAGVMQNPRHLVRRRGQEARLRCSPMKGHSHVYWYRQLPEEGLKFMVYLQKENIIDESGMPKERFSAEFPKEGPSILRIQQVVRGDSAAYFCASFGGLSEEAFFGQGTRLTVV.

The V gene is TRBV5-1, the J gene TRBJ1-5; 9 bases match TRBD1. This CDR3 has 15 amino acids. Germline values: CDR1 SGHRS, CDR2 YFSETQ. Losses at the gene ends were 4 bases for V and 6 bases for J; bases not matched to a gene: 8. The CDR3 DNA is TGCGCCAGCAGCCCTACACAGGGGGCAGGTCAGCCCCAGCATTTT. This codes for CASSPTQGAGQPQHF.

For the CDR3, the DNA is TGTGCCAGCAGCGCGAGGGGGGAGGGGCCCCCTATAGGCGGCTACACCTTC. It translates to CASSARGEGPPIGGYTF. This rearrangement joins TRBV9 to TRBJ1-2; TRBD1 might be the D (6 bases). There are 17 residues in the CDR3. Germline V gene sequence: CDR1 SGDLS, CDR2 YYNGEE. V was trimmed by 3 bases and J by 8 bases, leaving 26 bases between them.

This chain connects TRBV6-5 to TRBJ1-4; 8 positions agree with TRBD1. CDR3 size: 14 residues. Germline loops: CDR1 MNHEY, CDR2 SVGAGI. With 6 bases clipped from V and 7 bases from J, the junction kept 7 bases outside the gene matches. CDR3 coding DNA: TGTGCCAGCAGCTCAGGGGGCGGATTTGAAAAACTGTTTTTT. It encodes CASSSGGGFEKLFF.

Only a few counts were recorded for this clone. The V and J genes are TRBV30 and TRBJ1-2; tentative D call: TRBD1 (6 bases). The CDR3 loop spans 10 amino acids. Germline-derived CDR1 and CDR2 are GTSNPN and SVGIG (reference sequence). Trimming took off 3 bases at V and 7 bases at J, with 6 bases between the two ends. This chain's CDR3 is CAWRGGGYTF. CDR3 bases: TGTGCCTGGAGAGGGGGTGGCTACACCTTC.

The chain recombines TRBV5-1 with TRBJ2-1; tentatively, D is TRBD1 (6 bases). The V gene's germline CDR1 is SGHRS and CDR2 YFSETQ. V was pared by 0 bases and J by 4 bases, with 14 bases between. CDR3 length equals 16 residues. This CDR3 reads CASSLAEGHSYNEQFF. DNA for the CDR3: TGCGCCAGCAGCTTGGCCGAGGGACACTCTTACAATGAGCAGTTCTTC.

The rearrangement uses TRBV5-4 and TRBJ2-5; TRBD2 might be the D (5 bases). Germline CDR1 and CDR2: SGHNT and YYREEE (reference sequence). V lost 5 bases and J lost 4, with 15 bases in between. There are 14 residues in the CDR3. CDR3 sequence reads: CASRSRGPRETQYF. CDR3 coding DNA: TGTGCCAGCAGATCCAGAGGGCCGCGAGAGACCCAGTACTTC. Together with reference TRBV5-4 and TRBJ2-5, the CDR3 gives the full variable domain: ETGVTQSPTHLIKTRGQQVTLRCSSQSGHNTVSWYQQALGQGPQFIFQYYREEENGRGNFPPRFSGLQFPNYSSELNVNALELDDSALYLCASRSRGPRETQYFGPGTRLLVL.

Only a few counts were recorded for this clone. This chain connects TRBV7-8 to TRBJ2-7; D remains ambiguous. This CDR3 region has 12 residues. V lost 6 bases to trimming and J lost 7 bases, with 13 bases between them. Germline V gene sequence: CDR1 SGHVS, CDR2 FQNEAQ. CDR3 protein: CASSLNRVEQYF. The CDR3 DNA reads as TGTGCCAGCAGTCTAAATCGGGTAGAGCAGTACTTC. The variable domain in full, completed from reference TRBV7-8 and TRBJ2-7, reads GAGVSQSPRYKVAKRGQDVALRCDPISGHVSLFWYQQALGQGPEFLTYFQNEAQLDKSGLPSDRFFAERPEGSVSTLKIQRTQQEDSAVYLCASSLNRVEQYFGPGTRLTVT.

CDR3 in DNA: TGTGCCAGCAGCTTTGACAGGGGTGTTACTGAAGCTTTCTTT. Protein: CASSFDRGVTEAFF. This rearrangement joins TRBV5-8 to TRBJ1-1; 8 bases align to TRBD1. This CDR3 has 14 residues. CDR1 and CDR2 (germline): SGHTS, YDEGEE. Germline trimming cut 2 bases from V and 5 bases from J; bases unmatched to any gene: 5. Filled out from reference TRBV5-8 and TRBJ1-1, the complete variable domain reads EAGVTQSPTHLIKTRGQQATLRCSPISGHTSVYWYQQALGLGLQFLLWYDEGEERNRGNFPPRFSGRQFPNYSSELNVNALELEDSALYLCASSFDRGVTEAFFGQGTRLTVV.

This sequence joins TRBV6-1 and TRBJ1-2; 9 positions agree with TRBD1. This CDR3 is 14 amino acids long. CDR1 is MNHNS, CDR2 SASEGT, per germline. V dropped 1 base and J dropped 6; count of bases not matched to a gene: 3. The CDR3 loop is CASSEGTGVDGYTF. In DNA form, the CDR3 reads TGTGCCAGCAGTGAAGGGACAGGGGTCGATGGCTACACCTTC.

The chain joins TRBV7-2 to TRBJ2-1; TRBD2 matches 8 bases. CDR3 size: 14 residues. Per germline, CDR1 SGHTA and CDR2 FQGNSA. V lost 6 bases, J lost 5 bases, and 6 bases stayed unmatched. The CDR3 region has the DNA TGTGCCAGCAGGGGGCGGGGGGAACACAATGAGCAGTTCTTC. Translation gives CASRGRGEHNEQFF.

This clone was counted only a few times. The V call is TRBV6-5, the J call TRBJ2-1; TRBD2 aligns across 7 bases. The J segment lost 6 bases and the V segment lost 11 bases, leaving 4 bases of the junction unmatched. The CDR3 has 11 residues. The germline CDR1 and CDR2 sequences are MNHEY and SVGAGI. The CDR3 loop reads CAATGGNEQFF. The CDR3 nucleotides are TGTGCCGCTACGGGGGGCAATGAGCAGTTCTTC.

CDR3 in amino acids: CSVDASGRRETQYF. The CDR3 nucleotides read TGCAGCGTTGACGCGAGCGGGAGACGCGAGACCCAGTACTTC. The chain carries TRBV29-1 and TRBJ2-5; TRBD2 matches at 8 bases. Germline lookup yields CDR1 SQVTM and CDR2 ANQGSEA. CDR3 length equals 14 residues. V was pared by 3 bases and J by 5 bases, with 8 bases of the junction left unmatched.

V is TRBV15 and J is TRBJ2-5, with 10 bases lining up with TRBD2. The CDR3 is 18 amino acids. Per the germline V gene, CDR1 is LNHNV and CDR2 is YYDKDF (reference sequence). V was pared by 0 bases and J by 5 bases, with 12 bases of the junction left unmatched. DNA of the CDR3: TGTGCCACCAGCAGAGATCTAGCGGGGGTAATTGGTGGGGAGACCCAGTACTTC. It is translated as CATSRDLAGVIGGETQYF.

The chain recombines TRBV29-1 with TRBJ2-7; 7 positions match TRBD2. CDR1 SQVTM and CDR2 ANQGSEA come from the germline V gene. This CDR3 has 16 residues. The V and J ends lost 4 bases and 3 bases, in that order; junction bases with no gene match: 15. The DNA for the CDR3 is TGCAGCGTTGGGGGGGGAATAGGGTCCGAATTCTACGAGCAGTACTTC. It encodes CSVGGGIGSEFYEQYF.

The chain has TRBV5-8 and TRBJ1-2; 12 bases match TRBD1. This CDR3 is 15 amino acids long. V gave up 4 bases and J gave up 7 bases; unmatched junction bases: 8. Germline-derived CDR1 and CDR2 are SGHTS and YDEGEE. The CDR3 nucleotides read TGTGCCAGCAGCCGTCCCGGGACAGGGGGCAGTGGCTACACCTTC. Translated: CASSRPGTGGSGYTF. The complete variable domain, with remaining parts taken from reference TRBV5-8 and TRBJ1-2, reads EAGVTQSPTHLIKTRGQQATLRCSPISGHTSVYWYQQALGLGLQFLLWYDEGEERNRGNFPPRFSGRQFPNYSSELNVNALELEDSALYLCASSRPGTGGSGYTFGSGTRLTVV.

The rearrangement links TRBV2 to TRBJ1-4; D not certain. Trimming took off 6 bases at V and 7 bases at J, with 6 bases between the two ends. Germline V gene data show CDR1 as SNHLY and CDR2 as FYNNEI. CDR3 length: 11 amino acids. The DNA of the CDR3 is TGTGCCAGCAGCACAAGTGAAAAACTGTTTTTT. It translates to CASSTSEKLFF.

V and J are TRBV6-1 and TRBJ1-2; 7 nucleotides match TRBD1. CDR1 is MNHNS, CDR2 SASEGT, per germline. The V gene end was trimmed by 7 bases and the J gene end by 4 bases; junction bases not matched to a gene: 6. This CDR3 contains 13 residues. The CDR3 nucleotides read TGTGCCAGCAAGACAGGGAAAGGCTATGGCTACACCTTC. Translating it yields CASKTGKGYGYTF.

The CDR3, as DNA: TGTGCCAGCAGTGATCTAGCGGACGAGACCCAGTACTTC. This translates into CASSDLADETQYF. V and J are TRBV2 and TRBJ2-5; TRBD2 agrees at 7 bases. Germline V CDR1 and CDR2: SNHLY, FYNNEI. After removal of 3 bases from V and 5 bases from J, the junction contained 3 bases not matched to a gene. The CDR3 has 13 amino acids.

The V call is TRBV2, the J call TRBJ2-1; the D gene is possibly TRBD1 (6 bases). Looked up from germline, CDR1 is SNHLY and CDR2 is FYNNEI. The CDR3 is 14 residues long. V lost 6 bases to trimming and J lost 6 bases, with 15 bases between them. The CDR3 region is CASRWTAGANEQFF. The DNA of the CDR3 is TGTGCCAGCAGATGGACAGCAGGGGCCAATGAGCAGTTCTTC.

The CDR3 coding sequence is TGTGCCAGCAGTTACTTGACTGAGTACAATGAGCAGTTCTTC. Its translation is CASSYLTEYNEQFF. The chain employs TRBV6-6 and TRBJ2-1; D unresolved. V was pared by 1 base and J by 4 bases, with 8 bases between. Germline V gene lookup returns CDR1 MNHNY and CDR2 SVGAGI (reference sequence). This CDR3 comprises 14 residues.

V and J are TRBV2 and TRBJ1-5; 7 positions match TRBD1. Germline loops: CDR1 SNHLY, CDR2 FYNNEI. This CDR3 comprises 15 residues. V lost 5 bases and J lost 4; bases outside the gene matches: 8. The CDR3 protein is CASSWDSRANQPQHF. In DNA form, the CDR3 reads TGTGCCAGCAGTTGGGACAGTCGAGCAAATCAGCCCCAGCATTTT. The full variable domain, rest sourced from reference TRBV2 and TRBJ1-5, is EPEVTQTPSHQVTQMGQEVILRCVPISNHLYFYWYRQILGQKVEFLVSFYNNEISEKSEIFDDQFSVERPDGSNFTLKIRSTKLEDSAMYFCASSWDSRANQPQHFGDGTRLSIL.

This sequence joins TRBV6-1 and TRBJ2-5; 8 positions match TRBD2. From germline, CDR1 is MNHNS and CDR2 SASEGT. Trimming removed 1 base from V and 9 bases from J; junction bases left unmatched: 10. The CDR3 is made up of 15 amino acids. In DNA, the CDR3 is TGTGCCAGCAGTGAAGGCGGTAGCGGGGCCTCGTCCCAGTACTTC. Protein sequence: CASSEGGSGASSQYF.